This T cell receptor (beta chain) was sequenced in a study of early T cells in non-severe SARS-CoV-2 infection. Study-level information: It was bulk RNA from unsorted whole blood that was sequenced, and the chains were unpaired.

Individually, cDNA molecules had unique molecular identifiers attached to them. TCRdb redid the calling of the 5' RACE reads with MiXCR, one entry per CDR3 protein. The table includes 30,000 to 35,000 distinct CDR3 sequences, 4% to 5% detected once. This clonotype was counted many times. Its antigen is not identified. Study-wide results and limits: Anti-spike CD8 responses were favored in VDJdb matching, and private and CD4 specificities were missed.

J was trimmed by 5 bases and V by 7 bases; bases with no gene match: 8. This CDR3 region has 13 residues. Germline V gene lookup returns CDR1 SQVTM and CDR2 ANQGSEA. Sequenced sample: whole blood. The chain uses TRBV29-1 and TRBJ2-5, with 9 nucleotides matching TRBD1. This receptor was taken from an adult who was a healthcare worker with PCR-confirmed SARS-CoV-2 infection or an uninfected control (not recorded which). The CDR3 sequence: CSGRQGVLETQYF. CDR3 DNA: TGCAGCGGGCGACAGGGGGTTTTGGAGACCCAGTACTTC.